The sequence of this T cell receptor beta chain was determined in a study of blood T cell repertoires in COVID-19. This CDR3 has 14 residues. V was clipped by 0 bases and J by 4 bases, with 7 bases between them. The germline V gene encodes CDR1 LGHNA and CDR2 YSLEER. The repertoire was sequenced with immunoSEQ multiplex PCR; TCRdb's copy has only in-frame clones and lacks some. The table lists roughly 200,000 clones, 88% of them singletons. The sequenced material came from PBMCs or T cells enriched from blood (not recorded which). This sequence joins TRBV4-3 and TRBJ1-3; D not certain. The TCR comes from a woman in her thirties who had recovered from COVID-19. CDR3 in DNA: TGCGCCAGCAGCCAAGATCTTGGCGGAAACACCATATATTTT. As protein: CASSQDLGGNTIYF.